This paragraph covers one T cell receptor (beta chain) sequence. Antigen: not known. This entry is derived from a study of T cell responses to AZD1222 COVID-19 vaccine. The CDR3 length is 15 residues. Germline CDR1 is SGDLS and CDR2 is YYNGEE. With 4 bases clipped from V and 2 bases from J, the junction kept 4 bases outside the gene matches. Sequencing was performed with immunoSEQ multiplex PCR; in TCRdb, only in-frame clones are kept and a portion is missing. The table includes over 100,000 clones, approximately 90% detected once. The study, taken as a whole, reports: Sampling captured repertoires only after the peak T cell response. Baseline seropositives among AZD1222 recipients totaled only six or seven. Dominant CD4 TCR responses targeted spike regions 160-218 and 743-854.

The clonotype originates from an adult in good health. Specimen: peripheral blood, collected on day 0 of AZD1222 vaccination. The J gene is TRBJ1-5, the V gene TRBV9; 9 bases agree with TRBD1. The CDR3 DNA reads as TGTGCCAGCAGCTCGACAGGGGGTGGCAATCAGCCCCAGCATTTT. Protein sequence: CASSSTGGGNQPQHF.